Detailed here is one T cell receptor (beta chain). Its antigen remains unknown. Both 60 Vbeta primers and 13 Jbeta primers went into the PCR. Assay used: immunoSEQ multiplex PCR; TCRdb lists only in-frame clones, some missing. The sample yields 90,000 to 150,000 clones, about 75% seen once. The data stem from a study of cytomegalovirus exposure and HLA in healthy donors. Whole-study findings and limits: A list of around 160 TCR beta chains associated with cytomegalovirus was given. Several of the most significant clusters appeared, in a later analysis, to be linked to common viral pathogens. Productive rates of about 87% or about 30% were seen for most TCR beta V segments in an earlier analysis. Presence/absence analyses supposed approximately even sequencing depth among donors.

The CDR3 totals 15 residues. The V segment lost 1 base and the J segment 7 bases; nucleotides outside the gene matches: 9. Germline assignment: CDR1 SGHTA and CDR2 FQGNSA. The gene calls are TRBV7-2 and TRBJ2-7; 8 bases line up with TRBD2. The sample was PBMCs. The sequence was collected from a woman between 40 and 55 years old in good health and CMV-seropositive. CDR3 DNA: TGTGCCAGCAGCTTAGTCTCGGCGGGGGGAGAAGAGCAGTACTTC. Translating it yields CASSLVSAGGEEQYF.